One and the same sample provided the 17 T cell receptor beta chains below, sequenced in a study of T cells after yellow fever vaccination. Each CDR3 protein gets one entry after TCRdb re-called the 5' RACE reads with MiXCR. The data show about 550,000 distinct CDR3 sequences, 15% to 20% seen once. Sample: PBMCs, taken 15 days after the yellow fever booster vaccination. Receptors originate from a man in his thirties or forties who received the YFV17D yellow fever vaccine.

This clonotype appeared a few times. This chain links TRBV3-1 with TRBJ2-1, with D perhaps assigned TRBD1 or TRBD2 (5 bases each). CDR1 is LGHDT and CDR2 is YNNKEL in the germline V gene (reference sequence). The CDR3 runs to 15 residues. V was clipped by 1 base and J by 4 bases, with 11 bases between them. The CDR3 sequence is CASSQAGKGYNEQFF. The CDR3 DNA sequence: TGTGCCAGCAGCCAAGCGGGAAAGGGGTACAATGAGCAGTTCTTC.

J is TRBJ2-6 and V is TRBV6-6; D uncertain. This CDR3 has 13 amino acids. V lost 9 bases and J 2 bases, leaving 8 bases between the germline ends. The V gene's germline CDR1 is MNHNY and CDR2 SVGAGI (reference sequence). The DNA for the CDR3 is TGTGCCAGTACAAATCCTGGGGCCAACGTCCTGACTTTC. Translating it yields CASTNPGANVLTF.

This sequence joins TRBV5-6 and TRBJ2-7; 11 bases align to TRBD2. The CDR3 runs to 15 residues. V shed 4 bases, J shed 5 bases, and the junction held 8 bases outside the gene matches. CDR1 is SGHDT and CDR2 is YYEEEE in the germline V gene. This chain's CDR3 is CASSKTSGSQNEQYF. The CDR3 nucleotides read TGTGCCAGCAGCAAAACTAGCGGGAGTCAAAACGAGCAGTACTTC.

This clonotype was seen only a few times. This chain links TRBV6-1 with TRBJ2-3; maybe TRBD2 (6 bases). The CDR3 runs to 14 residues. CDR1 MNHNS and CDR2 SASEGT come from the germline V gene. Deletions cut 5 bases from V and 6 bases from J, with 15 bases between. The CDR3 coding sequence is TGTGCCAGCAGTAAGGGGACGGGGAGGGATACGCAGTATTTT. This sequence encodes CASSKGTGRDTQYF.

This clonotype was counted a few times. J is TRBJ2-7 and V is TRBV6-2 or TRBV6-3; D possibly matches TRBD1 or TRBD2 (6 bases each). This CDR3 is 15 amino acids long. Germline V gene lookup returns CDR1 MNHEY and CDR2 SVGEGT. Between the trimmed V and J ends, which lost 5 bases and 2 bases, there was a span of 16 bases. DNA of the CDR3: TGTGCCAGCAGTCAACGAGGAGGGGGGACCTACGAGCAGTACTTC. It codes for CASSQRGGGTYEQYF.

This clonotype showed up just a few times. The chain has TRBV12-3 or TRBV12-4 and TRBJ2-5; D gene uncertain. Trimming took off 3 bases at V and 1 base at J, with 6 bases between the two ends. The CDR3 has 13 residues. Written as DNA, the CDR3 is TGTGCCAGCAGTTTGGAAGCCCAAGAGACCCAGTACTTC. Residues: CASSLEAQETQYF.

This clonotype was seen repeatedly, ten times or more. The gene calls are TRBV7-6 and TRBJ2-7; D unresolved. The CDR3 sequence is 13 residues long. Trimming took 1 base from V and 2 from J, leaving 6 bases between them. Germline assignment: CDR1 SGHVS and CDR2 FNYEAQ. The DNA for the CDR3 is TGTGCCAGCAGCTTAGACAAGACCTACGAGCAGTACTTC. This gives the protein CASSLDKTYEQYF.

This clonotype was detected a few times. The genes are TRBV12-3 or TRBV12-4 and TRBJ2-2; D possibly corresponds to TRBD1 (6 bases). This CDR3 is built from 15 residues. The V end was cut by 6 bases, the J end by 3 bases, with 14 bases between. CDR3 nucleotide sequence: TGTGCCAGCAGAAGAACAGGGCTATACACCGGGGAGCTGTTTTTT. Its protein is CASRRTGLYTGELFF.

This sequence joins TRBV28 and TRBJ2-3; TRBD2 matches at 14 bases. Germline lookup yields CDR1 MDHEN and CDR2 SYDVKM. There are 20 residues in the CDR3. V lost 3 bases to trimming and J lost 6 bases; unmatched junction nucleotides: 17. CDR3 nucleotide sequence: TGTGCCAGCAGTTTCAGCCGTACCCGTTGGGGGACTAGCGGGAGTGATACGCAGTATTTT. It yields the protein CASSFSRTRWGTSGSDTQYF.

The V call is TRBV4-1, the J call TRBJ2-1; 11 bases agree with TRBD2. The V gene end was trimmed by 0 bases and the J gene end by 6 bases; junction bases not matched to a gene: 7. The CDR3 loop spans 17 amino acids. Germline values: CDR1 MGHRA, CDR2 YSYEKL. The CDR3 protein is CASSQDTSGRPSNEQFF. The CDR3 DNA is TGCGCCAGCAGCCAAGATACTAGCGGGAGACCCAGCAATGAGCAGTTCTTC.

J is TRBJ2-1 and V is TRBV24-1; TRBD1 aligns across 8 bases. The V and J ends lost 10 bases and 8 bases, in that order; junction bases with no gene match: 9. This CDR3 has 13 residues. Looked up from germline, CDR1 is KGHDR and CDR2 is SFDVKD. CDR3 protein: CATSHRGVYEQFF. The CDR3 nucleotides read TGTGCCACTAGTCACAGGGGGGTCTATGAGCAGTTCTTC.

There are a few counts of this clonotype. The rearrangement uses TRBV7-2 and TRBJ2-3; D is tentatively TRBD1 or TRBD2 (5 bases each). Trimming took 3 bases from V and 7 from J, leaving 14 bases between them. The CDR3 is made up of 14 amino acids. Looked up from germline, CDR1 is SGHTA and CDR2 is FQGNSA. The CDR3 DNA is TGTGCCAGCAGCTTTTTGGCAGGGACGAATACGCAGTATTTT. Its protein is CASSFLAGTNTQYF.

This clonotype was seen a handful of times. The rearrangement joins TRBV7-2 to TRBJ2-3; 13 positions agree with TRBD2. Germline values: CDR1 SGHTA, CDR2 FQGNSA. The junction had 11 bases not matched to a gene; V was cut back by 5 bases and J by 6 bases. The CDR3 is 17 residues long. The CDR3 loop reads CASSPGLAGRADDTQYF. Written as DNA, the CDR3 is TGTGCCAGCAGCCCGGGACTAGCGGGACGGGCCGATGATACGCAGTATTTT.

The J gene is TRBJ2-1, the V gene TRBV6-2 or TRBV6-3; TRBD2 matches at 14 bases. The length of the CDR3 is 16 residues. Germline loops: CDR1 MNHEY, CDR2 SVGEGT. J lost 7 bases, V lost 0 bases, and 2 bases had no gene match. CDR3 residues: CASSYSTSGRGNEQFF. The CDR3 coding sequence is TGTGCCAGCAGTTACTCGACTAGCGGGAGGGGAAATGAGCAGTTCTTC.

The chain couples TRBV5-1 to TRBJ2-5; D might be TRBD1 (5 bases). Germline V CDR1 and CDR2: SGHRS, YFSETQ. V was pared by 3 bases and J by 1 base, with 13 bases between. The CDR3 spans 15 residues. CDR3 region: CASSSADRTQETQYF. The CDR3 nucleotides read TGCGCCAGCAGCTCAGCCGACAGAACCCAAGAGACCCAGTACTTC.

The V gene is TRBV20-1, the J gene TRBJ2-7; no clear D. CDR1 and CDR2 from the germline V gene are DFQATT and SNEGSKA (reference sequence). V shed 0 bases and J shed 3 bases, with 15 bases lying between them. The CDR3 is 15 residues long. For the CDR3, the DNA is TGCAGTGCTAGAGATCTTTTTGCTCAAAGCTACGAGCAGTACTTC. Its translation is CSARDLFAQSYEQYF.

This clonotype was detected many times. J is TRBJ2-7 and V is TRBV7-2; TRBD1 is a possible D gene (5 bases). The CDR3 sequence is 13 residues long. Trimming shortened V by 5 bases and J by 6 bases, and 14 bases separated the two germline ends. Germline V CDR1 and CDR2: SGHTA, FQGNSA. The CDR3 protein is CASSPVDMGEQYF. Here the CDR3 DNA reads TGTGCCAGCAGCCCAGTGGACATGGGCGAGCAGTACTTC.